The 17 T cell receptor beta chains below were found in one sample sequenced in a study of cytomegalovirus exposure and HLA in healthy donors. Amplification used 60 Vbeta primers and 13 Jbeta primers. Using immunoSEQ multiplex PCR, the repertoire was profiled, and TCRdb retains in-frame clones only, with some absent. The data hold around 94,000 clones, with 50% to 75% observed a single time. The source material was PBMCs. These receptors originate from a man aged 30-40 years in good health and CMV-seronegative.

The gene calls are TRBV7-3 and TRBJ1-1; 7 bases line up with TRBD1. J was trimmed by 0 bases and V by 5 bases; bases with no gene match: 3. Germline V gene sequence: CDR1 SGHTA, CDR2 FQGTGA. The CDR3 runs 14 residues. The CDR3 region is CASSPDRMNTEAFF. The CDR3 DNA sequence: TGTGCCAGCAGCCCGGACAGGATGAACACTGAAGCTTTCTTT.

V is TRBV18 and J is TRBJ2-1; D is perhaps TRBD2 (5 bases). CDR1 and CDR2 (germline): KGHSH, LQKENI. Deletions cut 6 bases from V and 4 bases from J, with 10 bases between. This CDR3 has 13 amino acids. Here the CDR3 DNA reads TGTGCCAGCTCCCGGGAAGCTTACAATGAGCAGTTCTTC. As protein: CASSREAYNEQFF.

The chain employs TRBV9 and TRBJ2-2, with D possibly being TRBD1 (5 bases). Germline CDR1 SGDLS, CDR2 YYNGEE. Trimming shortened V by 4 bases and J by 8 bases, and 12 bases separated the two germline ends. The CDR3 contains 13 residues. The chain's CDR3 is CASSPQGRGELFF. CDR3 in DNA: TGTGCCAGCAGCCCTCAGGGAAGGGGGGAGCTGTTTTTT.

The rearrangement links TRBV5-1 to TRBJ1-4; D is ambiguous. The germline V gene has CDR1 SGHRS and CDR2 YFSETQ. Between the trimmed V and J ends, which lost 2 bases and 8 bases, there was a span of 16 bases. The CDR3 loop spans 15 amino acids. CDR3 bases: TGCGCCAGCAGCTTACAACCGGGATCAGGAGAAAAACTGTTTTTT. Amino acids: CASSLQPGSGEKLFF.

This clone was picked up a small number of times. This sequence joins TRBV10-3 and TRBJ2-7; 8 bases agree with TRBD2. Germline lookup yields CDR1 ENHRY and CDR2 SYGVKD. The CDR3 totals 14 residues. Trimming removed 11 bases from V and 3 bases from J; junction bases left unmatched: 12. The CDR3 sequence is CASGRAGANYEQYF. CDR3 DNA sequence: TGTGCCTCAGGCCGAGCGGGAGCGAACTACGAGCAGTACTTC.

This rearrangement joins TRBV5-1 to TRBJ2-1; no clear D. Trimming took off 1 base at V and 8 bases at J, with 13 bases between the two ends. This CDR3 comprises 14 residues. The germline CDR1 and CDR2 sequences are SGHRS and YFSETQ. As DNA, the CDR3 is TGCGCCAGCAGCTTGATGGCCAGTCGGGATGAGCAGTTCTTC. Translated, it gives CASSLMASRDEQFF.

This chain links TRBV15 with TRBJ2-1; 9 positions agree with TRBD2. In germline, CDR1 is LNHNV, CDR2 YYDKDF (reference sequence). The CDR3 sequence is 15 residues long. Trimming cost V 2 bases and J 5 bases; bases outside gene matches: 4. CDR3 amino acids: CATSRSASGNNEQFF. CDR3 in DNA: TGTGCCACCAGCAGATCCGCTAGCGGGAACAATGAGCAGTTCTTC. The complete variable domain, with remaining parts taken from reference TRBV15 and TRBJ2-1, reads DAMVIQNPRYQVTQFGKPVTLSCSQTLNHNVMYWYQQKSSQAPKLLFHYYDKDFNNEADTPDNFQSRRPNTSFCFLDIRSPGLGDTAMYLCATSRSASGNNEQFFGPGTRLTVL.

The chain joins TRBV11-2 to TRBJ1-3, with TRBD1 identical over 7 bases. V gave up 2 bases and J gave up 4 bases; unmatched junction bases: 5. CDR3 length: 15 amino acids. Germline values: CDR1 SGHAT, CDR2 FQNNGV. The CDR3 bases are TGTGCCAGCAGCTTAAACAGGGGATCGGGAAACACCATATATTTT. Translation: CASSLNRGSGNTIYF.

This clone came up once. V usage is TRBV6-4 and J usage is TRBJ2-3; a possible D gene is TRBD1 (6 bases). The V gene lost 2 bases and the J gene lost 4 bases, with 13 bases spanning the gap. The germline CDR1 and CDR2 sequences are MRHNA and SNTAGT. The CDR3 has 15 amino acids. The CDR3 DNA reads as TGTGCCAGCAGTGACGGCGTAGGGGGTTCAGATACGCAGTATTTT. This codes for CASSDGVGGSDTQYF.

The V and J genes are TRBV28 and TRBJ2-5; the D gene is possibly TRBD1 (5 bases). The J call is uncertain, as TRBJ2-7 better fits the DNA end. The CDR3 extends over 12 amino acids. Germline lookup yields CDR1 MDHEN and CDR2 SYDVKM. CDR3 loop: CASSIQVSEQYF. The CDR3 nucleotides read TGTGCCAGCAGTATACAGGTCTCCGAGCAGTACTTC.

This clone appeared a few times. The rearrangement links TRBV2 to TRBJ2-3, with 10 nucleotides matching TRBD1. Germline lookup yields CDR1 SNHLY and CDR2 FYNNEI. This CDR3 spans 15 amino acids. Losses at the gene ends were 8 bases for V and 7 bases for J; bases not matched to a gene: 12. The CDR3 coding sequence is TGTGCCAGCCCCAGAGCGACAGGGGGCCTATATACGCAGTATTTT. It codes for CASPRATGGLYTQYF.

This chain connects TRBV4-1 to TRBJ1-1; D possibly corresponds to TRBD1 (5 bases). Between the trimmed V and J ends, which lost 2 bases and 2 bases, there was a span of 18 bases. The CDR3 contains 17 residues. Germline assignment: CDR1 MGHRA and CDR2 YSYEKL. This CDR3 reads CASSQNVGVATNTEAFF. The CDR3 DNA follows: TGCGCCAGCAGCCAAAATGTAGGGGTAGCTACAAACACTGAAGCTTTCTTT.

The genes are TRBV5-4 and TRBJ1-5, with unresolved D. The V and J ends lost 3 bases and 3 bases respectively, with 13 bases between them. Germline V gene sequence: CDR1 SGHNT, CDR2 YYREEE (reference sequence). The CDR3 has 15 amino acids. The CDR3 loop is CASSWGPRANQPQHF. The CDR3 nucleotides are TGTGCCAGCAGCTGGGGTCCGCGGGCCAATCAGCCCCAGCATTTT.

This clone was picked up a small number of times. The same CDR3 is also encoded by other DNA sequences in this sample. This rearrangement joins TRBV7-9 to TRBJ2-3; 12 positions match TRBD2. V trimming: 5 bases; J trimming: 1 base; junction bases outside the gene matches: 4. Germline V gene sequence: CDR1 SEHNR, CDR2 FQNEAQ (reference sequence). CDR3 size: 16 residues. The CDR3 coding sequence is TGTGCCAGCAGCCTGGGACTAGCGGGCGGCACAGATACGCAGTATTTT. It specifies CASSLGLAGGTDTQYF.

The chain is built from TRBV5-7 and TRBJ1-2; D might be TRBD1 (5 bases). TRBV5-7 is identified as an open reading frame with a role that is uncertain. This CDR3 comprises 14 residues. V lost 3 bases to trimming and J lost 11 bases, with 20 bases between them. DNA for the CDR3: TGTGCCAGCAGCTGGGTGTTTGGGGCCCCGTGGTACACCTTC. Its translation is CASSWVFGAPWYTF.

This clone was seen more than once but under ten times. This CDR3 reads CASSDSGVCTF. CDR3 nucleotide sequence: TGTGCCAGCAGCGACTCAGGGGTATGCACCTTC. The rearrangement links TRBV7-9 to TRBJ1-2; TRBD1 might be the D (6 bases). The CDR3 consists of 11 residues. The germline V and J ends were trimmed by 5 bases and 13 bases, with 14 bases remaining between them. CDR1 SEHNR and CDR2 FQNEAQ come from the germline V gene (reference sequence).

This chain connects TRBV30 to TRBJ2-2, with 7 bases fitting TRBD1. The germline V gene has CDR1 GTSNPN and CDR2 SVGIG (reference sequence). V gave up 2 bases and J gave up 3 bases; unmatched junction bases: 6. This CDR3 contains 15 residues. The CDR3 bases are TGTGCCTGGAGTTTCAAGACAGGGTACACCGGGGAGCTGTTTTTT. This encodes CAWSFKTGYTGELFF.